The TCR beta chain described here comes from a study of metastatic and nonmetastatic thyroid tumors. Study results and caveats: It was reportedly found that TCR beta diversity was significantly higher in malignant thyroid tumors than in benign nodules, a difference seen in both blood and tumor samples.

The V end was cut by 6 bases, the J end by 3 bases, with 17 bases between. There are 16 residues in the CDR3. Germline values: CDR1 MDHEN, CDR2 SYDVKM. This clone has at least ten counts. Antigen specificity is unknown. Thyroid surgery had not been preceded by any treatment in any patient. Original analysis: CDR3 was compared across clinicopathological groups, and the resulting differences were used to build a distant-metastasis classifier for papillary thyroid cancer. TCRdb reanalyzed the PCR reads via MiXCR. These V and J calls derive from TCRdb rather than the authors' analysis. This sample has tens of thousands of clones, with over 9.5% found just once.

This chain links TRBV28 with TRBJ1-4, with D possibly matching TRBD1 (6 bases). The specimen sequenced was blood. The receptor's source is a female donor with papillary thyroid cancer or a benign thyroid nodule (not recorded which). Some clones in this sample may be carry-over from other donors' samples. Here the CDR3 reads CASRHRQAAANEKLFF. The CDR3 DNA reads as TGTGCCAGCAGGCACAGACAGGCCGCGGCTAATGAAAAACTGTTTTTT.